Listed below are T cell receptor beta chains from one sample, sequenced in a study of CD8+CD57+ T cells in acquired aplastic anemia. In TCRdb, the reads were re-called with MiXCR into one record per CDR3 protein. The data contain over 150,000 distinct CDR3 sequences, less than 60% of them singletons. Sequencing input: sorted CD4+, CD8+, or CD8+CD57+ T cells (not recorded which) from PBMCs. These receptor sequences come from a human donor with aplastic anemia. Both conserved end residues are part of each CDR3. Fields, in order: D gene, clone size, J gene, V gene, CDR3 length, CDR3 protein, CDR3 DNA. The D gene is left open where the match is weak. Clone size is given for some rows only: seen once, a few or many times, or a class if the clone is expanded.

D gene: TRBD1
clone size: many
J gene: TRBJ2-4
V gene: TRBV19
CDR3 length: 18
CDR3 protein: CASSSDRGVHEAKNIQYF
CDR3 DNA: TGTGCCAGTAGTTCGGACAGGGGGGTTCACGAAGCCAAAAACATTCAGTACTTC

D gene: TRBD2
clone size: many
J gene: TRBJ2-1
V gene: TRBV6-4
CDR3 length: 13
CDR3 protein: CASSRTSGNEQFF
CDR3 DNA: TGTGCCAGCAGTCGGACTAGCGGGAATGAGCAGTTCTTC

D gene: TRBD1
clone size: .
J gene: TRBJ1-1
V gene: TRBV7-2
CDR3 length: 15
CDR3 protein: CASSEGTGVGTEAFF
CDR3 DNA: TGTGCCAGCAGCGAAGGGACAGGGGTCGGCACTGAAGCTTTCTTT

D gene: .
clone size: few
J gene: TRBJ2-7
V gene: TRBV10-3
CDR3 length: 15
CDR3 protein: CAISEKGPAAAEQYF
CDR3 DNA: TGTGCCATCAGTGAGAAGGGTCCGGCCGCTGCCGAGCAGTACTTC

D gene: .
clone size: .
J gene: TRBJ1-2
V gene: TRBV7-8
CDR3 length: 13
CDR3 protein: CASSPRVNYGYTF
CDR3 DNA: TGTGCCAGCAGTCCCAGGGTGAACTATGGCTACACCTTC

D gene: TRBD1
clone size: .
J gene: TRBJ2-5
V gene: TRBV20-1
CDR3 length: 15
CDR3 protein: CSARVGQGTGEAQYF
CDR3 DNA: TGCAGTGCTAGGGTCGGACAGGGCACGGGAGAGGCCCAGTACTTC

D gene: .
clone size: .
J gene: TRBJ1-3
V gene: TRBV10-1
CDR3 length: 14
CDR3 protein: CASSDPGTGNTIYF
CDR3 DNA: TGCGCCAGCAGTGACCCGGGAACTGGAAACACCATATATTTT

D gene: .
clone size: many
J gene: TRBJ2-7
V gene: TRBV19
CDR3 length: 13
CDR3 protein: CASSIIPTNEQYF
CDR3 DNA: TGTGCCAGTAGTATCATCCCTACTAACGAGCAGTACTTC

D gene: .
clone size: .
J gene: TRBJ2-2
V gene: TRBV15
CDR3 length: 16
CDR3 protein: CATSRDPGGGPGELFF
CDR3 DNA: TGTGCCACCAGCAGAGATCCGGGTGGGGGGCCCGGGGAGCTGTTTTTT

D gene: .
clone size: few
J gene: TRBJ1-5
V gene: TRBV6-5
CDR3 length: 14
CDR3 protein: CATRRIRGNQPQHF
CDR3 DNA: TGTGCCACCCGGCGGATACGGGGCAATCAGCCCCAGCATTTT

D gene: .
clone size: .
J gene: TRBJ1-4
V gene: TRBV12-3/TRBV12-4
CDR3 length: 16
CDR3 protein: CASTPRSGGWGEKLFF
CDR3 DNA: TGTGCCAGCACCCCCCGGAGTGGGGGCTGGGGTGAAAAACTGTTTTTT

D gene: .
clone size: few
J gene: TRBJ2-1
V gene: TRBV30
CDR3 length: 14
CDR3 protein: CAWSVGLVGAEQFF
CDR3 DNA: TGTGCCTGGAGTGTAGGACTAGTGGGGGCGGAACAGTTCTTC

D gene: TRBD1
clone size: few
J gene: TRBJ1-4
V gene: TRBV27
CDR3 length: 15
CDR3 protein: CASRDPGQGREKLFF
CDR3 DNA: TGTGCCAGCAGAGATCCGGGACAGGGCCGCGAAAAACTGTTTTTT

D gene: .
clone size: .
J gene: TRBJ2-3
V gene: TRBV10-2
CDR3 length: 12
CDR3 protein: CASSEITVPEYF
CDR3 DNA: TGCGCCAGCAGTGAGATCACAGTGCCTGAGTATTTT

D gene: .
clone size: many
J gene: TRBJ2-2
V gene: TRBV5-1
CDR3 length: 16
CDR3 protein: CASSLLGFSGTGELFF
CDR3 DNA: TGCGCCAGCAGCTTGCTGGGGTTTAGCGGCACCGGGGAGCTGTTTTTT

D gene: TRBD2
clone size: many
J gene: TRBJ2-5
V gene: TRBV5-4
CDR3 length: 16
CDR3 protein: CASSQGLAGSVETQYF
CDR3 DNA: TGTGCCAGCAGCCAGGGACTAGCGGGATCGGTTGAGACCCAGTACTTC

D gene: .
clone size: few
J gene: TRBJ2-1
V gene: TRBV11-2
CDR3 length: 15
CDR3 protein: CASSLDRGISDEQFF
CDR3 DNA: TGTGCCAGCAGCTTAGATAGGGGGATCAGTGATGAGCAGTTCTTC

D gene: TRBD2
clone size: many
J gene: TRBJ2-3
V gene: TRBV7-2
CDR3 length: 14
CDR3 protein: CASSRGLAADTQYF
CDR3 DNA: TGTGCCAGCAGCCGGGGACTAGCGGCCGATACGCAGTATTTT

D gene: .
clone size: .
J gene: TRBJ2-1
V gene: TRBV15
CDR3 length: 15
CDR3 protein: CATSRVGSSYNEQFF
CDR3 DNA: TGTGCCACCAGCAGAGTGGGCTCCTCCTACAATGAGCAGTTCTTC

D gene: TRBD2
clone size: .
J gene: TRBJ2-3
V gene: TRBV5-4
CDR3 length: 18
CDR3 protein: CASSLGSGSWRGTDTQCF
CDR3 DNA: TGTGCCAGCAGCTTGGGTAGCGGGAGCTGGAGGGGCACAGATACGCAGTGTTTT

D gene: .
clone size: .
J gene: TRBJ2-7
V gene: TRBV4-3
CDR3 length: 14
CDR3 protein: CASSQDRGLGEQYF
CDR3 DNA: TGCGCCAGCAGCCAAGATCGTGGGCTGGGCGAGCAGTACTTC

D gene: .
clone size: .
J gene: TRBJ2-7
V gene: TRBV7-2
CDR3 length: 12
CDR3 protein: CASSFLTTEQYF
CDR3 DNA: TGTGCCAGCAGCTTCTTGACAACCGAGCAGTACTTC

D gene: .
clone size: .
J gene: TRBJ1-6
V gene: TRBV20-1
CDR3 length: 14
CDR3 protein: CSASMGHSNSPLHF
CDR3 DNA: TGCAGTGCTAGTATGGGACACTCGAATTCACCCCTCCACTTT

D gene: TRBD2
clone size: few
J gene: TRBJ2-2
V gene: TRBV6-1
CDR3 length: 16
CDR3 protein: CASSDGLAGNTGELFF
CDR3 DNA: TGTGCCAGCAGTGATGGACTAGCGGGAAACACCGGGGAGCTGTTTTTT

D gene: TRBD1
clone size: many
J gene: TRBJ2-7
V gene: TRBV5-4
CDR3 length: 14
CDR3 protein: CASSLGQGRYEQYF
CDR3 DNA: TGTGCCAGCAGCTTAGGACAGGGGCGCTACGAGCAGTACTTC

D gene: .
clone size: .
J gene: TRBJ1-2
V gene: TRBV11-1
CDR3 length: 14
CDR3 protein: CASSQYQGNYGYTF
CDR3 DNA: TGTGCCAGCAGCCAATACCAGGGGAACTATGGCTACACCTTC

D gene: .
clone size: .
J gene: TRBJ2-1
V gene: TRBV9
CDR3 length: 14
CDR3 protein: CAISPPGDNNEQFF
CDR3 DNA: TGTGCCATCAGCCCCCCGGGGGACAACAATGAGCAGTTCTTC

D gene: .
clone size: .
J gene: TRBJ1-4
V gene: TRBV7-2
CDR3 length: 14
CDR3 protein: CASSQPEGYEKLFF
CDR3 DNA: TGTGCCAGCAGCCAGCCCGAGGGGTATGAAAAACTGTTTTTT

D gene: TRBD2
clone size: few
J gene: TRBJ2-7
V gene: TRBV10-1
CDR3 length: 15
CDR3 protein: CASSQGLAVDYEQYF
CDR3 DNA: TGCGCCAGCAGTCAAGGACTAGCGGTGGACTACGAGCAGTACTTC

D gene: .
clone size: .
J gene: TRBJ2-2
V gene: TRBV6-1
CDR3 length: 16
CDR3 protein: CASKEAGTPNTGELLF
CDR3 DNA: TGTGCCAGCAAGGAGGCAGGGACGCCGAACACCGGGGAGCTGCTTTTT

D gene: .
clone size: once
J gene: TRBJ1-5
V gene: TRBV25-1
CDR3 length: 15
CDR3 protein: CASSGLGVSNQPQHF
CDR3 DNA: TGTGCCAGCAGTGGTCTGGGGGTGAGCAATCAGCCCCAGCATTTT

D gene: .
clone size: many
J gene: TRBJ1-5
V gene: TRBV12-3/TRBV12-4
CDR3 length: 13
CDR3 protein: CASSSQGDQPQHF
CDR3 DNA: TGTGCCAGCAGTTCCCAGGGCGATCAGCCCCAGCATTTT

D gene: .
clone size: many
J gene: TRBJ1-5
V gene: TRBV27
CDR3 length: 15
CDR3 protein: CASSTGRTRGQPQHF
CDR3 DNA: TGTGCCAGCAGTACGGGACGGACGAGGGGCCAGCCCCAGCATTTT

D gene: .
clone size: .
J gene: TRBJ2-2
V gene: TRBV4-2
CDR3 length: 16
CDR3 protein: CASRQVRGARDGELFF
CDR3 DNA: TGTGCCAGCAGGCAGGTCAGGGGGGCAAGGGACGGGGAGCTGTTTTTT

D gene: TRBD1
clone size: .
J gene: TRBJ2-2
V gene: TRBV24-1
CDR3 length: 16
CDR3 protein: CATSDTGTGSTGELFF
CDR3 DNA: TGTGCCACCAGTGATACAGGGACAGGAAGCACCGGGGAGCTGTTTTTT

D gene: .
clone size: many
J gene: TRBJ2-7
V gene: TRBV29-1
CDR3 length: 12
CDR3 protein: CSVVAGSYEQYF
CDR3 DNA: TGCAGCGTTGTTGCAGGTTCCTACGAGCAGTACTTC

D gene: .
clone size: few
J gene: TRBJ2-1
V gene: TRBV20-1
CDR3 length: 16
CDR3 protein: CSARAPGTSSCNEQFF
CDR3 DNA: TGCAGTGCTAGAGCCCCCGGGACGAGCTCCTGCAATGAGCAGTTCTTC

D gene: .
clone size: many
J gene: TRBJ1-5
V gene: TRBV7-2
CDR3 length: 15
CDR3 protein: CASSLEDSSNQPQHF
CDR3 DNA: TGTGCCAGCAGCTTAGAGGACAGTAGCAATCAGCCCCAGCATTTT

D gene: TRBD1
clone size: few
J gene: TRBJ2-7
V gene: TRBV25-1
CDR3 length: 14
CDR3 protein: CASSEEGQGYEQYF
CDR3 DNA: TGTGCCAGCAGTGAAGAGGGACAGGGCTACGAGCAGTACTTC

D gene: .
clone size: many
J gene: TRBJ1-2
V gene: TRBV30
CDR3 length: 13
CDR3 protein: CAWSVKRSYGYTF
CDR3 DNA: TGTGCCTGGAGTGTAAAACGGAGCTATGGCTACACCTTC

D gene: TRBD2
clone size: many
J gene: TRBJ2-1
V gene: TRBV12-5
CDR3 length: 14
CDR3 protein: CASGFSGSSARQFF
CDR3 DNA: TGTGCTAGTGGTTTTAGCGGGTCATCTGCTAGGCAGTTCTTC

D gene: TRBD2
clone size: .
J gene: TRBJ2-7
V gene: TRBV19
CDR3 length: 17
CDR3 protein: CASSMASGGPLSYEQYF
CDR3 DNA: TGTGCCAGTAGTATGGCTAGCGGGGGGCCACTCTCCTACGAGCAGTACTTC

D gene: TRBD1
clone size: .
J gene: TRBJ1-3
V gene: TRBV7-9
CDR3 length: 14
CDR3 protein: CASSSRTGGNTIYF
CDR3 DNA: TGTGCCAGCAGCTCTCGGACAGGAGGAAACACCATATATTTT

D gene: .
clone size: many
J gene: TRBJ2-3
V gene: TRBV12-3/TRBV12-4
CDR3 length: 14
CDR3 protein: CASSRTGNTDTQYF
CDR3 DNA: TGTGCCAGCAGCCGCACGGGGAACACAGATACGCAGTATTTT